The 26 T cell receptor beta chains presented below share a single source sample, sequenced in a study of blood T cell repertoires in COVID-19. Only in-frame clones appear in the TCRdb table, and some are missing; sequencing was by immunoSEQ multiplex PCR. The top ten clones hold 1.7% of a sample with nearly 400,000 clones, under 90% of them seen once. Material: PBMCs or T cells enriched from blood (not recorded which). These receptors all come from a woman aged 30 to 39 who had recovered from COVID-19.

The genes are TRBV4-3 and TRBJ2-2; 7 bases agree with TRBD1. The junction had 5 bases not matched to a gene; V was cut back by 1 base and J by 6 bases. The CDR3 extends over 15 amino acids. Germline V gene data show CDR1 as LGHNA and CDR2 as YSLEER. The CDR3 loop reads CASSQVSQGAGELFF. The CDR3 coding sequence is TGCGCCAGCAGCCAAGTCTCCCAGGGGGCCGGGGAGCTGTTTTTT.

The chain joins TRBV7-2 to TRBJ2-3, with 12 bases matching TRBD2. Trimming removed 4 bases from V and 2 bases from J; junction bases left unmatched: 4. CDR1 is SGHTA and CDR2 is FQGNSA in the germline V gene. This CDR3 region has 16 residues. The CDR3 DNA reads TGTGCCAGCAGCTCTGGACTAGCGGGACCCACAGATACGCAGTATTTT. Its protein product is CASSSGLAGPTDTQYF.

This sequence joins TRBV19 and TRBJ2-5, with 7 nucleotides matching TRBD2. Germline CDR1 is LNHDA and CDR2 is SQIVND (reference sequence). V was clipped by 2 bases and J by 4 bases; unmatched bases: 7. The CDR3 is made up of 15 amino acids. CDR3: CASSIRRGWSETQYF. CDR3 DNA: TGTGCCAGTAGTATAAGGCGGGGGTGGTCAGAGACCCAGTACTTC. Complete variable domain (other parts from reference TRBV19 and TRBJ2-5): DGGITQSPKYLFRKEGQNVTLSCEQNLNHDAMYWYRQDPGQGLRLIYYSQIVNDFQKGDIAEGYSVSREKKESFPLTVTSAQKNPTAFYLCASSIRRGWSETQYFGPGTRLLVL.

V and J are TRBV21-1 and TRBJ2-7; the table's TRBD1 call for D was not verified on the DNA. TRBV21-1 is labeled a pseudogene. The CDR3 loop spans 17 amino acids. The CDR3 nucleotides read TGTGCCAGCAGCAAAGCACTACAGGGGGCTGAGTCCTACGAGCAGTACTTC. Protein: CASSKALQGAESYEQYF.

The chain links TRBV3-1 (or the pseudogene TRBV3-2) to TRBJ2-5; no reliable D call. V was cut by 8 bases and J by 2 bases, with 3 bases left in between. The CDR3 has 10 amino acids. Germline V gene data show CDR1 as LGHDT and CDR2 as YNNKEL (reference sequence). The CDR3 nucleotides read TGTGCCAGCCAACAAGAGACCCAGTACTTC. Its translation is CASQQETQYF.

This clone appeared a single time. The V gene is TRBV10-3, the J gene TRBJ2-1, with D maybe TRBD2 (5 bases). Germline lookup yields CDR1 ENHRY and CDR2 SYGVKD. V lost 11 bases and J lost 8, with 13 bases in between. The CDR3 is 11 amino acids. CDR3 sequence reads: CASNGVDEQFF. For the CDR3, the DNA is TGTGCCTCCAACGGGGTGGATGAGCAGTTCTTC.

The chain joins TRBV28 to TRBJ1-4, with a weak D call TRBD1 (5 bases). V lost 5 bases to trimming and J lost 4 bases, with 11 bases between them. Per germline, CDR1 MDHEN and CDR2 SYDVKM. CDR3 size: 14 residues. CDR3 DNA: TGTGCCAGCAGTCGTAGGGGCCTTAATGAAAAACTGTTTTTT. Its translation: CASSRRGLNEKLFF.

V usage is TRBV7-2 and J usage is TRBJ1-1, with TRBD1 matching over 8 bases. Trimming at V came to 2 bases and at J to 3 bases, leaving 8 bases not matched to a gene. This CDR3 region has 16 residues. Germline lookup yields CDR1 SGHTA and CDR2 FQGNSA. This CDR3 reads CASSLISGGGHTEAFF. For the CDR3, the DNA is TGTGCCAGCAGCTTAATCTCAGGGGGCGGACACACTGAAGCTTTCTTT.

The table lists this clone with a count of one. The CDR3 loop is CASSLGFRGQGARGIEKLFF. The CDR3 DNA sequence: TGTGCCAGCAGCTTAGGGTTTCGCGGACAGGGGGCTAGGGGTATCGAAAAACTGTTTTTT. The V and J genes are TRBV7-8 and TRBJ1-4; 11 positions agree with TRBD1. V lost 1 base to trimming and J lost 8 bases; unmatched junction nucleotides: 18. Germline CDR1 and CDR2: SGHVS and FQNEAQ. The CDR3 sequence is 20 residues long.

This chain uses TRBV5-1 with TRBJ1-4; 9 bases match TRBD1. Germline V gene sequence: CDR1 SGHRS, CDR2 YFSETQ. This CDR3 region has 15 residues. J lost 7 bases, V lost 0 bases, and 4 bases had no gene match. CDR3 amino acids: CASSLDGTGTEKLFF. The DNA of the CDR3 is TGCGCCAGCAGCTTGGACGGGACAGGGACTGAAAAACTGTTTTTT.

This clone was picked up one time. The genes are TRBV4-3 and TRBJ1-2; TRBD1 might be the D (5 bases). This CDR3 is built from 15 residues. V was trimmed by 3 bases and J by 0 bases, leaving 11 bases between them. Per germline, CDR1 LGHNA and CDR2 YSLEER. CDR3 coding DNA: TGCGCCAGCAGCCAGGGACTGCCGCCTAACTATGGCTACACCTTC. It is translated as CASSQGLPPNYGYTF.

The chain recombines TRBV2 with TRBJ2-2; D ambiguous. In germline, CDR1 is SNHLY, CDR2 FYNNEI. Trimming removed 8 bases from V and 6 bases from J, with 7 bases in between. There are 11 residues in the CDR3. The CDR3 sequence is CASHESGELFF. In DNA form, the CDR3 reads TGTGCCAGCCATGAGTCCGGGGAGCTGTTTTTT.

The chain's CDR3 is CASRMSASEAFF. The CDR3 bases are TGTGCCAGCCGCATGAGTGCGAGTGAAGCTTTCTTT. The V and J genes are TRBV28 and TRBJ1-1; D gene unclear. The V end was cut by 8 bases, the J end by 7 bases, with 14 bases between. Germline loops: CDR1 MDHEN, CDR2 SYDVKM. The CDR3 extends over 12 amino acids.

The J gene is TRBJ2-2, the V gene TRBV7-3; D might be TRBD2 (6 bases). The germline gives CDR1 SGHTA, CDR2 FQGTGA. This CDR3 is 15 amino acids long. Trimming removed 5 bases from V and 0 bases from J, with 10 bases in between. This CDR3 reads CASSRDSSNTGELFF. The CDR3 DNA reads TGTGCCAGCAGCCGGGACTCCTCGAACACCGGGGAGCTGTTTTTT.

This chain connects TRBV19 to TRBJ1-1, with unresolved D. Germline V gives CDR1 LNHDA, CDR2 SQIVND (reference sequence). V lost 3 bases to trimming and J lost 9 bases, with 8 bases between them. This CDR3 is built from 11 residues. DNA of the CDR3: TGTGCCAGTAGTATCTCGTATAAAGCTTTCTTT. As protein: CASSISYKAFF.

This clone has only one observation. The V and J genes are TRBV5-8 and TRBJ1-1; tentatively, D is TRBD1 (5 bases). CDR1 and CDR2 (germline): SGHTS, YDEGEE. The germline V and J ends were trimmed by 2 bases and 4 bases, with 9 bases remaining between them. The CDR3 runs 13 residues. The DNA of the CDR3 is TGTGCCAGCAGCTTTGCGGGACCCACTGAAGCTTTCTTT. It codes for CASSFAGPTEAFF.

This rearrangement joins TRBV3-1 (or the pseudogene TRBV3-2) to TRBJ1-4; maybe TRBD1 (5 bases). Germline CDR1 and CDR2: LGHDT and YNNKEL (reference sequence). Trimming left V 6 bases short and J 7 bases short, with 12 bases between. This CDR3 spans 13 amino acids. The CDR3 DNA reads TGTGCCAGCAGGTCCCAGGGTACTGAAAAACTGTTTTTT. The encoded protein is CASRSQGTEKLFF.

V and J are TRBV6-1 and TRBJ1-6; TRBD1 matches 9 bases. V was pared by 2 bases and J by 10 bases, with 9 bases of the junction left unmatched. The CDR3 has 16 residues. Per the germline V gene, CDR1 is MNHNS and CDR2 is SASEGT. The CDR3 DNA follows: TGTGCCAGCAGTGAAATTTCGGGACAGGGTGGCTCACCCCTCCACTTT. It yields the protein CASSEISGQGGSPLHF.

This sequence joins TRBV7-2 and TRBJ1-1; no reliable D call. Trimming removed 1 base from V and 1 base from J, with 4 bases in between. There are 13 residues in the CDR3. Germline CDR1 reads SGHTA; CDR2 reads FQGNSA. The CDR3 DNA reads TGTGCCAGCAGCTTAGTGGCGAACACTGAAGCTTTCTTT. As protein: CASSLVANTEAFF.

J is TRBJ2-7 and V is TRBV4-1; 9 nucleotides line up with TRBD2. The V and J ends lost 4 bases and 5 bases, in that order; junction bases with no gene match: 6. The CDR3 loop spans 14 amino acids. CDR1 is MGHRA and CDR2 is YSYEKL in the germline V gene. The CDR3 spells CASSRLAVTHEQYF. Written as DNA, the CDR3 is TGCGCCAGCAGCCGACTAGCGGTTACCCACGAGCAGTACTTC.

This chain uses TRBV2 with TRBJ1-6; the D gene is possibly TRBD1 (6 bases). Trimming took off 3 bases at V and 9 bases at J, with 18 bases between the two ends. Germline V gene lookup returns CDR1 SNHLY and CDR2 FYNNEI. This CDR3 region has 16 residues. CDR3 in amino acids: CASSDETGEVGSPLHF. The CDR3 nucleotides are TGTGCCAGCAGTGATGAGACAGGCGAGGTGGGTTCACCCCTCCACTTT.

This chain joins TRBV7-9 and TRBJ1-1, with unresolved D. The CDR3 spans 13 residues. Germline assignment: CDR1 SEHNR and CDR2 FQNEAQ (reference sequence). Trimming pared 1 base from V and 5 bases from J, leaving 8 bases between. CDR3: CASSLDWETEAFF. The CDR3 coding sequence is TGTGCCAGCAGCTTAGACTGGGAGACTGAAGCTTTCTTT.

In this sample, this clone turned up a few times. The rearrangement links TRBV3-1 (or the pseudogene TRBV3-2) to TRBJ1-1; TRBD1 agrees at 8 bases. This CDR3 is built from 16 residues. The V and J ends lost 3 bases and 6 bases, in that order; junction bases with no gene match: 12. Germline CDR1 and CDR2: LGHDT and YNNKEL (reference sequence). CDR3 residues: CASSHFDRGGSAEAFF. The DNA of the CDR3 is TGTGCCAGCAGCCACTTTGACAGGGGAGGTAGTGCTGAAGCTTTCTTT.

V usage is TRBV21-1 and J usage is TRBJ2-7; TRBD1, the table's D call, was not compared with the DNA. TRBV21-1 is a listed pseudogene. The CDR3 consists of 16 residues. The CDR3 reads CASSNYYRQVSYEQYF. The CDR3 coding sequence is TGTGCCAGCAGCAATTACTACCGACAGGTCTCCTACGAGCAGTACTTC.

V gene TRBV3-1 (or the pseudogene TRBV3-2) combines with J gene TRBJ1-2, with TRBD1 matching 8 bases. Looked up from germline, CDR1 is LGHDT and CDR2 is YNNKEL (reference sequence). The CDR3 has 15 residues. The V and J ends lost 4 bases and 3 bases, in that order; junction bases with no gene match: 7. The CDR3 loop is CASSRTGQGDYGYTF. The DNA for the CDR3 is TGTGCCAGCAGCCGCACCGGACAGGGCGACTATGGCTACACCTTC.

The chain carries TRBV6-5 and TRBJ1-2; 7 bases are a match to TRBD1. V was pared by 4 bases and J by 4 bases, with 6 bases of the junction left unmatched. There are 14 residues in the CDR3. The germline CDR1 and CDR2 sequences are MNHEY and SVGAGI. CDR3 in amino acids: CASSLGQAIYGYTF. The CDR3 nucleotides read TGTGCCAGCAGTTTAGGACAGGCCATCTATGGCTACACCTTC.